The clone carrying this T cell receptor beta chain was seen at least ten times. The source of the sample is a study of neurological immune-mediated disorders. Synthesis of cDNA was carried out by template-switch 5'RACE. The reaction used 10-nucleotide random UMIs. TCRdb redid the calling of the 5' RACE reads with MiXCR, one entry per CDR3 protein. This table has under 90,000 distinct CDR3 sequences, 9% to 12% appearing once. Losses at the gene ends were 2 bases for V and 12 bases for J; bases not matched to a gene: 7. From germline, CDR1 is LGHDT and CDR2 YNNKEL (reference sequence). The CDR3 contains 13 residues.

The chain combines TRBV3-1 with TRBJ2-1; 7 bases align to TRBD2. The TCR originated in a man aged 35 to 55 in good health. The specimen was PBMCs. The CDR3 loop reads CASSQNSERGQFF. The DNA of the CDR3 is TGTGCCAGCAGCCAAAACTCAGAGCGGGGGCAGTTCTTC.